Following are 5 T cell receptor beta chains from one sample sequenced in a study of cytomegalovirus exposure and HLA in healthy donors. Primers for the PCR totalled 60 Vbeta and 13 Jbeta. Repertoires were generated with immunoSEQ multiplex PCR, while TCRdb's copy carries only in-frame clones and drops some. This table holds some 98,000 clones, around a tenth found once. The source material was PBMCs. Every receptor here comes from a man aged 50 to 60 in good health and CMV-seropositive.

This chain uses TRBV18 with TRBJ1-1, with a possible D match to TRBD1 (5 bases). Germline V gene lookup returns CDR1 KGHSH and CDR2 LQKENI. The CDR3 extends over 14 amino acids. V was shortened by 3 bases and J by 3 bases, with 11 bases between the two germline ends. CDR3: CASSPVGVDTEAFF. The CDR3 coding sequence is TGTGCCAGCTCACCTGTAGGGGTGGACACTGAAGCTTTCTTT.

A few counts support this clone. V usage is TRBV10-3 and J usage is TRBJ2-3; 9 bases line up with TRBD2. In germline, CDR1 is ENHRY, CDR2 SYGVKD. Germline trimming cut 8 bases from V and 3 bases from J; bases unmatched to any gene: 9. The CDR3 has 15 amino acids. CDR3 protein: CAIGPGGLATDTQYF. In nucleotides, the CDR3 is TGTGCCATCGGGCCGGGTGGACTAGCGACAGATACGCAGTATTTT.

The rearrangement links TRBV9 to TRBJ1-2; possibly TRBD1 for D (5 bases). With 0 bases removed from V and 6 bases from J, the gap between germline ends came to 12 bases. Germline V gene lookup returns CDR1 SGDLS and CDR2 YYNGEE. The CDR3 is made up of 14 amino acids. CDR3 in amino acids: CASSVELAGNGYTF. For the CDR3, the DNA is TGTGCCAGCAGCGTAGAGTTGGCAGGGAATGGCTACACCTTC. Together with reference TRBV9 and TRBJ1-2, the CDR3 gives the full variable domain: DSGVTQTPKHLITATGQRVTLRCSPRSGDLSVYWYQQSLDQGLQFLIQYYNGEERAKGNILERFSAQQFPDLHSELNLSSLELGDSALYFCASSVELAGNGYTFGSGTRLTVV.

V gene TRBV28 combines with J gene TRBJ1-3, with D maybe TRBD1 (5 bases). Per the germline V gene, CDR1 is MDHEN and CDR2 is SYDVKM. With 3 bases removed from V and 0 bases from J, the gap between germline ends came to 12 bases. This CDR3 region has 16 residues. CDR3 amino acids: CASSFPGLSSGNTIYF. The CDR3 bases are TGTGCCAGCAGTTTTCCGGGACTGAGCTCTGGAAACACCATATATTTT. The full variable domain, with the rest looked up from reference TRBV28 and TRBJ1-3, is DVKVTQSSRYLVKRTGEKVFLECVQDMDHENMFWYRQDPGLGLRLIYFSYDVKMKEKGDIPEGYSVSREKKERFSLILESASTNQTSMYLCASSFPGLSSGNTIYFGEGSWLTVV.

A few counts support this clone. This chain links TRBV29-1 with TRBJ2-7, with D maybe TRBD2 (5 bases). The CDR3 is made up of 12 amino acids. V lost 4 bases and J 4 bases, leaving 11 bases between the germline ends. Germline lookup yields CDR1 SQVTM and CDR2 ANQGSEA. In DNA, the CDR3 is TGCAGCGTTGGTCCTAGCCAATACGAGCAGTACTTC. It is translated as CSVGPSQYEQYF.